Listed below are T cell receptor beta chains from one sample, sequenced in a study of blood T cell repertoires in COVID-19. Repertoires were generated with immunoSEQ multiplex PCR, while TCRdb's copy carries only in-frame clones and drops some. Altogether 350,000 to 450,000 clones are present, roughly 80% being singletons, with the ten largest covering 5% to 6%. Sequenced material: PBMCs or T cells enriched from blood (not recorded which). These receptor sequences come from a woman aged 45-59 years who had recovered from COVID-19. Each CDR3 is given with its conserved first and last residue. D genes are given only for firm matches. Clone sizes are given selectively: once, few, many, or a class where the clone is expanded.

j_call,v_call,clone_size,d_call,cdr3_aa,cdr3_nt
TRBJ1-2,TRBV5-6,.,.,CASSSPPRWGWNYGYTF,TGTGCCAGCAGCTCCCCCCCTCGGTGGGGCTGGAACTATGGCTACACCTTC
TRBJ2-3,TRBV5-1,.,.,CASSLVGRRDTQYF,TGCGCCAGCAGCTTGGTTGGGAGAAGAGATACGCAGTATTTT
TRBJ1-2,TRBV5-1,once,TRBD1,CASSPEGTGGYGYTF,TGCGCCAGCAGCCCGGAGGGGACAGGGGGCTATGGCTACACCTTC
TRBJ1-2,TRBV4-1,many,TRBD1,CASSQPTGVRGGYTF,TGCGCCAGCAGCCAACCTACAGGGGTTCGGGGTGGCTACACCTTC
TRBJ2-2,TRBV7-3,.,TRBD1,CASSSTGGYTGELFF,TGTGCCAGCAGCTCGACAGGGGGGTACACCGGGGAGCTGTTTTTT
TRBJ1-1,TRBV30,.,TRBD1,CAWSPGQGDTEAFF,TGTGCCTGGAGCCCGGGACAGGGGGACACTGAAGCTTTCTTT
TRBJ2-7,TRBV9,.,TRBD2,CASSVEGGVEQYF,TGTGCCAGCAGCGTAGAGGGAGGGGTCGAGCAGTACTTC
TRBJ1-3,TRBV9,.,TRBD1,CASSFGQGGTSISGNTIYF,TGTGCCAGCAGCTTTGGACAGGGTGGGACTTCCATCTCTGGAAACACCATATATTTT
TRBJ1-2,TRBV4-1,.,.,CASSHRHLDLNYGYTF,TGCGCCAGCAGCCACCGACACCTCGACCTTAACTATGGCTACACCTTC
TRBJ2-1,TRBV5-1,once,TRBD1,CASSLGVTGASEQFF,TGCGCCAGCAGCTTGGGAGTGACAGGGGCGAGTGAGCAGTTCTTC
TRBJ2-7,TRBV7-2,.,.,CASSSKGQSSYEQYF,TGTGCCAGCAGCTCTAAGGGACAAAGCTCCTACGAGCAGTACTTC
TRBJ1-2,TRBV7-8,.,TRBD1,CASSLRQGAWDGYTF,TGTGCCAGCAGCTTACGTCAGGGGGCTTGGGATGGCTACACCTTC
TRBJ1-1,TRBV7-9,.,.,CASSTRPGIPEAFF,TGTGCCAGCAGCACTCGCCCGGGGATACCTGAAGCTTTCTTT
TRBJ1-1,TRBV3-1/TRBV3-2,once,.,CASSPGGGTEAFF,TGTGCCAGCAGCCCGGGGGGGGGCACTGAAGCTTTCTTT
TRBJ2-3,TRBV9,.,TRBD2,CASSGLAGAVDTQYF,TGTGCCAGCAGCGGGCTAGCGGGAGCTGTAGATACGCAGTATTTT
TRBJ2-2,TRBV6-5,.,.,CASSPGFSPPGELFF,TGTGCCAGCAGCCCGGGGTTCTCCCCCCCCGGGGAGCTGTTTTTT
TRBJ1-2,TRBV19,.,.,CASRNSWYGYTF,TGTGCCAGTAGGAACAGCTGGTATGGCTACACCTTC
TRBJ2-2,TRBV18,.,TRBD1,CASSLTGTGNTGELFF,TGTGCCAGCTCACTAACCGGGACAGGGAACACCGGGGAGCTGTTTTTT
TRBJ2-5,TRBV20-1,.,.,CSAGARRLAEKETQYF,TGCAGTGCTGGTGCACGTCGATTAGCGGAGAAAGAGACCCAGTACTTC
TRBJ1-2,TRBV9,few,.,CASSVGSIANYGYTF,TGTGCCAGCAGCGTAGGTAGTATTGCTAACTATGGCTACACCTTC
TRBJ2-3,TRBV5-1,.,.,CASSRGSGGTDTQYF,TGCGCCAGCAGCCGTGGCTCGGGCGGGACAGATACGCAGTATTTT
TRBJ2-1,TRBV30,.,TRBD2,CAWNRLAGGLNEQFF,TGTGCCTGGAACCGACTAGCGGGAGGGCTTAATGAGCAGTTCTTC
TRBJ2-7,TRBV5-4,.,TRBD2,CASSLGTSGTAYEQYF,TGTGCCAGCAGCTTGGGGACTAGCGGCACAGCCTACGAGCAGTACTTC
TRBJ2-2,TRBV5-1,once,TRBD1,CASSILQGRDTGELFF,TGCGCCAGCAGCATCTTACAGGGGCGGGACACCGGGGAGCTGTTTTTT
TRBJ1-2,TRBV5-1,.,.,CASQREPDRNYGYTF,TGCGCCAGCCAAAGGGAGCCAGACAGGAACTATGGCTACACCTTC
TRBJ2-7,TRBV15,.,.,CATSRGTPNTGFPYEQYF,TGTGCCACCAGCAGAGGAACCCCGAATACAGGGTTTCCCTACGAGCAGTACTTC
TRBJ1-1,TRBV30,.,.,CAWSSAENTEAFF,TGTGCCTGGAGCTCGGCGGAGAACACTGAAGCTTTCTTT
TRBJ1-5,TRBV5-6,once,.,CASSLWAGGNQPQHF,TGTGCCAGCAGCTTGTGGGCGGGGGGCAATCAGCCCCAGCATTTT
TRBJ2-1,TRBV5-1,.,TRBD2,CASRTQTSGNNEQFF,TGCGCCAGCAGAACCCAGACTAGCGGAAACAATGAGCAGTTCTTC
TRBJ1-2,TRBV28,.,.,CASRAQLSGTHYGYTF,TGTGCCAGCAGGGCCCAATTATCCGGGACACACTATGGCTACACCTTC
TRBJ2-1,TRBV7-2,few,TRBD2,CASSFTGTSLYNEQFF,TGTGCCAGCAGCTTCACCGGGACTAGCCTCTACAATGAGCAGTTCTTC
TRBJ1-4,TRBV6-5,.,.,CASSLPDREKLFF,TGTGCCAGCAGTCTGCCCGACAGGGAAAAACTGTTTTTT
TRBJ2-3,TRBV6-5,.,TRBD2,CASRYYLAGGCTQYF,TGTGCCAGCAGGTACTACCTAGCGGGGGGATGTACGCAGTATTTT
TRBJ2-3,TRBV5-1,.,.,CASSLEGRQPQGTQYF,TGCGCCAGCAGCTTGGAAGGGCGACAGCCTCAGGGTACGCAGTATTTT
TRBJ1-1,TRBV7-3,.,TRBD1,CASSPNRDRASVGTEAFF,TGTGCCAGCAGCCCCAACCGGGACAGAGCCTCGGTGGGCACTGAAGCTTTCTTT
TRBJ1-1,TRBV25-1,.,.,CASSEQGLEAFF,TGTGCCAGCAGTGAACAGGGTTTAGAAGCTTTCTTT
TRBJ2-5,TRBV19,once,.,CASASETQYF,TGTGCCAGTGCCAGTGAGACCCAGTACTTC
TRBJ2-5,TRBV7-7,few,TRBD1,CASSSHRGQETQYF,TGTGCTAGCAGCTCCCACAGGGGTCAAGAGACCCAGTACTTC
TRBJ2-1,TRBV5-4,.,TRBD1,CASSSPGQGYDEQFF,TGTGCCAGCAGCTCCCCGGGACAGGGTTACGATGAGCAGTTCTTC
TRBJ2-2,TRBV19,.,TRBD2,CASPGEERGGPTGELFF,TGTGCCAGCCCCGGTGAAGAGCGGGGGGGCCCCACCGGGGAGCTGTTTTTT
TRBJ2-3,TRBV5-6,.,.,CASSLAASSTDTQYF,TGTGCCAGCAGCTTGGCAGCGTCTAGCACAGATACGCAGTATTTT
TRBJ2-3,TRBV4-2,.,TRBD2,CASSQALRGGSTDTQYF,TGTGCCAGCAGCCAAGCGTTGCGGGGGGGTAGCACAGATACGCAGTATTTT
TRBJ2-7,TRBV10-3,.,TRBD1,CAPEGRGLTYEQYF,TGTGCCCCGGAGGGCAGGGGGCTGACCTACGAGCAGTACTTC
TRBJ1-2,TRBV27,.,TRBD1,CASSFHPGTGKYGYTF,TGTGCCAGCAGTTTTCACCCAGGGACAGGGAAATATGGCTACACCTTC
TRBJ2-7,TRBV11-2,few,TRBD2,CASSLGAGGTYEQYF,TGTGCCAGCAGCTTAGGGGCCGGGGGGACCTACGAGCAGTACTTC
TRBJ1-2,TRBV6-5,.,TRBD1,CASSSGQGNYGYTF,TGTGCCAGCAGTTCGGGACAGGGAAACTATGGCTACACCTTC
TRBJ1-1,TRBV5-1,.,.,CASSLGAANTEAFF,TGCGCCAGCAGCCTGGGGGCAGCGAACACTGAAGCTTTCTTT
TRBJ1-4,TRBV19,.,.,CASSIRGAGEKLFF,TGTGCCAGTAGTATTCGGGGGGCGGGTGAAAAACTGTTTTTT
TRBJ1-2,TRBV5-1,.,TRBD1,CASSLWQQGLYGYTF,TGCGCCAGCAGCTTGTGGCAACAGGGGCTCTATGGCTACACCTTC
TRBJ1-1,TRBV29-1,.,.,CSVDTPQGRVNTEAFF,TGCAGCGTTGATACCCCTCAGGGTCGGGTGAACACTGAAGCTTTCTTT
TRBJ1-1,TRBV15,.,.,CATSRGDLNTEAFF,TGTGCCACCAGCAGGGGGGACTTGAACACTGAAGCTTTCTTT
TRBJ1-5,TRBV5-1,.,.,CASSLLGDQPQHF,TGCGCCAGCAGCTTGCTCGGGGATCAGCCCCAGCATTTT
TRBJ2-5,TRBV4-3,.,TRBD1,CASSMRTGSETQYF,TGCGCCAGCAGCATGAGGACAGGGTCAGAGACCCAGTACTTC
TRBJ1-1,TRBV11-1,.,.,CATGRGLATEAFF,TGTGCCACCGGTCGTGGGCTGGCCACTGAAGCTTTCTTT
TRBJ1-1,TRBV6-5,.,TRBD1,CATERQGGTEAFF,TGTGCCACTGAACGACAGGGGGGCACTGAAGCTTTCTTT
TRBJ1-2,TRBV12-3/TRBV12-4,.,.,CASSSRPYYGYTF,TGTGCCAGCAGTTCTAGGCCATACTATGGCTACACCTTC
TRBJ1-1,TRBV5-4,.,TRBD1,CASTNAGGNTEAFF,TGTGCCAGCACCAATGCAGGGGGGAACACTGAAGCTTTCTTT
TRBJ1-3,TRBV10-3,.,TRBD1,CAISESSPGQGYSGNTIYF,TGTGCCATCAGTGAGTCGAGTCCGGGACAGGGCTACTCTGGAAACACCATATATTTT